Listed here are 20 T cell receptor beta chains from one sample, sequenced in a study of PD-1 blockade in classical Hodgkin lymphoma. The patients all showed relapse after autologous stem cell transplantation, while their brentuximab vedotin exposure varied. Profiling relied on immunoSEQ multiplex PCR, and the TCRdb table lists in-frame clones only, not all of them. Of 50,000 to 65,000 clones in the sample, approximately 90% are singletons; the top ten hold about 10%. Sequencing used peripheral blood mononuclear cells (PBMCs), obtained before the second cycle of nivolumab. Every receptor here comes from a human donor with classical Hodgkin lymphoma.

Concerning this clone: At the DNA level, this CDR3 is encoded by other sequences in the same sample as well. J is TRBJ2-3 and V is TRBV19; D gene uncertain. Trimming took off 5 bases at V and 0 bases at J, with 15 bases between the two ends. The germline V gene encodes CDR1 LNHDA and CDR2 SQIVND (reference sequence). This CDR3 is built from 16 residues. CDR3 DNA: TGTGCCAGTAGTCCTGGATCCGGGCACAGCACAGATACGCAGTATTTT. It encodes CASSPGSGHSTDTQYF.

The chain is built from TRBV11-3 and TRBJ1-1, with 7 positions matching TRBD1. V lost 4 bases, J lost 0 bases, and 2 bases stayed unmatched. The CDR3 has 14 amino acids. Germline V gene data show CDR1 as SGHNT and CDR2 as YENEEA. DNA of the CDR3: TGTGCCAGCAGCTCGACAGGGTTGAACACTGAAGCTTTCTTT. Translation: CASSSTGLNTEAFF. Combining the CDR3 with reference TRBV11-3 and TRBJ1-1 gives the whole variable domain EAGVVQSPRYKIIEKKQPVAFWCNPISGHNTLYWYLQNLGQGPELLIRYENEEAVDDSQLPKDRFSAERLKGVDSTLKIQPAELGDSAVYLCASSSTGLNTEAFFGQGTRLTVV.

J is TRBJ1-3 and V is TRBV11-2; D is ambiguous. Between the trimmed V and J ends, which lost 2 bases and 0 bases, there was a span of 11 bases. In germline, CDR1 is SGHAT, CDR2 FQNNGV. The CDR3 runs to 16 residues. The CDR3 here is CASSLTSDNSGNTIYF. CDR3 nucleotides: TGTGCCAGCAGCTTAACAAGCGACAACTCTGGAAACACCATATATTTT.

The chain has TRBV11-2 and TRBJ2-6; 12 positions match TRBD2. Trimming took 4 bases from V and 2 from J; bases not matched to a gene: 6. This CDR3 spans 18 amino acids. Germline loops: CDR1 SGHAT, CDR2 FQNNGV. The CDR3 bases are TGTGCCAGCAGCTCCAGACTAGCGGGAGATGCTGGGGCCAACGTCCTGACTTTC. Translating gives CASSSRLAGDAGANVLTF. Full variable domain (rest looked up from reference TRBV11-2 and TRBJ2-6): EAGVAQSPRYKIIEKRQSVAFWCNPISGHATLYWYQQILGQGPKLLIQFQNNGVVDDSQLPKDRFSAERLKGVDSTLKIQPAKLEDSAVYLCASSSRLAGDAGANVLTFGAGSRLTVL.

CDR3 coding DNA: TGTGCCAGCAGTTACTCGAGGACATCCTTTTACGAGCAGTACTTC. It codes for CASSYSRTSFYEQYF. The chain employs TRBV6-6 and TRBJ2-7; a possible D gene is TRBD1 (5 bases). The CDR3 loop spans 15 amino acids. V gave up 0 bases and J gave up 4 bases, with 13 bases separating them. In germline, CDR1 is MNHNY, CDR2 SVGAGI (reference sequence).

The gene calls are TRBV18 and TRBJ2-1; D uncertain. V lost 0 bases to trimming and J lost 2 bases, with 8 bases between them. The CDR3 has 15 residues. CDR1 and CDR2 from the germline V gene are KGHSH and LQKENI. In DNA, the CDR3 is TGTGCCAGCTCACCACCAGGGTTGGCCTACAATGAGCAGTTCTTC. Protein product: CASSPPGLAYNEQFF.

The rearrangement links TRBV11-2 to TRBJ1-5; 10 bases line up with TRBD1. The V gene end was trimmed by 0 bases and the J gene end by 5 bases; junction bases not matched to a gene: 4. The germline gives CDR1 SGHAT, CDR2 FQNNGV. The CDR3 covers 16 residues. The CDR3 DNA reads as TGTGCCAGCAGCTTAGACCCCGGGACAGGGGATCAGCCCCAGCATTTT. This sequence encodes CASSLDPGTGDQPQHF.

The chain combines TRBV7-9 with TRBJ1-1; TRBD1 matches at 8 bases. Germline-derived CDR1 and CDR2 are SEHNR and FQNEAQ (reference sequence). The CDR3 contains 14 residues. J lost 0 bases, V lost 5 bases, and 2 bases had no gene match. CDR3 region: CASSPGGLNTEAFF. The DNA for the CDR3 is TGTGCCAGCAGCCCAGGGGGCTTGAACACTGAAGCTTTCTTT.

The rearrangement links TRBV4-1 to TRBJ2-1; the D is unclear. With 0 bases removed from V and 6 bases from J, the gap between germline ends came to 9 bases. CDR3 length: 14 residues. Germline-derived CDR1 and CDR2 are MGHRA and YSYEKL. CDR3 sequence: CASSQEGHINEQFF. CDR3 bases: TGCGCCAGCAGCCAAGAAGGGCATATCAATGAGCAGTTCTTC.

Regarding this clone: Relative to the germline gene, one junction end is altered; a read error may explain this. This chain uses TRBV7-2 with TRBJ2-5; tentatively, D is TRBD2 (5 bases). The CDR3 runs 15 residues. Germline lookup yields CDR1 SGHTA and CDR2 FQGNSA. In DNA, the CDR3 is TGTGCCAGCAGTTCACTCACGAGGGTCCAAGGGACCCAGTACTTC. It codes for CASSSLTRVQGTQYF.

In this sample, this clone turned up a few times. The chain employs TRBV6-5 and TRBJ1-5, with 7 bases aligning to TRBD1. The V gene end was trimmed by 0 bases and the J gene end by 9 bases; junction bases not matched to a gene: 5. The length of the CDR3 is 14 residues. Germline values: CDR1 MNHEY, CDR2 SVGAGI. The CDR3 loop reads CASSYSAGGLPQHF. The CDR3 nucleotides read TGTGCCAGCAGTTACTCGGCAGGGGGGCTGCCCCAGCATTTT.

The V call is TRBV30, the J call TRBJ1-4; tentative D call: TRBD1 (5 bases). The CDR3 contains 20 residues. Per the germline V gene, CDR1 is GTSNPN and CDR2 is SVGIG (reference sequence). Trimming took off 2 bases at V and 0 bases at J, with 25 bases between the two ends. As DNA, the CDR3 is TGTGCCTGGAGTTATTCCCCCTGGACTCGGGGACCTACAACTAATGAAAAACTGTTTTTT. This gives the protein CAWSYSPWTRGPTTNEKLFF.

The CDR3 loop reads CASSLTPTSYNEQFF. CDR3 sequence (DNA): TGTGCCAGCAGCTTGACCCCCACCTCCTACAATGAGCAGTTCTTC. The chain has TRBV7-8 and TRBJ2-1; D ambiguous. Between the trimmed V and J ends, which lost 3 bases and 0 bases, there was a span of 9 bases. This CDR3 comprises 15 residues. The germline CDR1 and CDR2 sequences are SGHVS and FQNEAQ.

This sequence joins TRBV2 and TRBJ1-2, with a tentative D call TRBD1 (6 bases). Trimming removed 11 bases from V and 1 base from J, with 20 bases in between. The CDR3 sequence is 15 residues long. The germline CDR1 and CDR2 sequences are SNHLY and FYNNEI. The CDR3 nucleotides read TGTGCCGTACGACAGGAGAGTAGTATTAACTATGGCTACACCTTC. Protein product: CAVRQESSINYGYTF.

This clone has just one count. For the CDR3, the DNA is TGTGCCAGCAGCTTGGCCGAAGCGGCGGGCGGGGAGCTGTTTTTT. This codes for CASSLAEAAGGELFF. The chain uses TRBV5-6 and TRBJ2-2; D possibly corresponds to TRBD2 (5 bases). V was pared by 0 bases and J by 7 bases, with 13 bases between. The CDR3 totals 15 residues. From germline, CDR1 is SGHDT and CDR2 YYEEEE. Using reference TRBV5-6 and TRBJ2-2 for the parts outside the CDR3, the full variable domain is DAGVTQSPTHLIKTRGQQVTLRCSPKSGHDTVSWYQQALGQGPQFIFQYYEEEERQRGNFPDRFSGHQFPNYSSELNVNALLLGDSALYLCASSLAEAAGGELFFGEGSRLTVL.

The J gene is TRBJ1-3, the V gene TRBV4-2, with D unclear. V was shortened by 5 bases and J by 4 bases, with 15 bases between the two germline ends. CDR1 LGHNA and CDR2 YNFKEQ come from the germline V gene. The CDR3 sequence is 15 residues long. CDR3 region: CASSFPEQDGNTIYF. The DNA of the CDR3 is TGTGCCAGCAGCTTCCCCGAGCAGGACGGAAACACCATATATTTT.

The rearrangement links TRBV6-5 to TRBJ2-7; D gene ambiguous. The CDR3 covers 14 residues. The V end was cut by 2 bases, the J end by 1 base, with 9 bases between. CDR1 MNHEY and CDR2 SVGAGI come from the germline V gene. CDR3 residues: CASSYGDTSYEQYF. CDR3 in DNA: TGTGCCAGCAGTTACGGAGACACATCCTACGAGCAGTACTTC.

CDR3 amino acids: CATSFGPSGTRISEGYEQYF. The CDR3 coding sequence is TGTGCCACCAGCTTTGGACCCTCCGGGACTAGAATCTCCGAAGGCTACGAGCAGTACTTC. The V and J genes are TRBV15 and TRBJ2-7, with 8 bases identical to TRBD2. From germline, CDR1 is LNHNV and CDR2 YYDKDF (reference sequence). The CDR3 consists of 20 residues. The J segment lost 3 bases and the V segment lost 5 bases, leaving 24 bases of the junction unmatched.

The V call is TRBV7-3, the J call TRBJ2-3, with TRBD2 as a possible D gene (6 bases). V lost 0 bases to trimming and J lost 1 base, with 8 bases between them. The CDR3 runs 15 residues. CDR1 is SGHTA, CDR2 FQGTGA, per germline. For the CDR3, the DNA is TGTGCCAGCAGCTTAACGGGGACTGGCACAGATACGCAGTATTTT. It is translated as CASSLTGTGTDTQYF.

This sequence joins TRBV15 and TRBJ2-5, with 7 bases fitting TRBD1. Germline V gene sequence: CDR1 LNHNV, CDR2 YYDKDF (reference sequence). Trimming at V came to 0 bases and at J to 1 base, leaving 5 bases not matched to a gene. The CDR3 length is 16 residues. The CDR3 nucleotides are TGTGCCACCAGCAGAGACCCGACAGGGCTCCAAGAGACCCAGTACTTC. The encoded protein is CATSRDPTGLQETQYF.